This T cell receptor beta chain was retrieved from a study of blood T cell repertoires in COVID-19. The CDR3 loop spans 13 amino acids. V gave up 5 bases and J gave up 5 bases; unmatched junction bases: 4. Germline V gene lookup returns CDR1 LGHDT and CDR2 YNNKEL (reference sequence). Assay used: immunoSEQ multiplex PCR; TCRdb lists only in-frame clones, some missing. This table holds about 140,000 clones, around 84% found once. The genes are TRBV3-1 (or the pseudogene TRBV3-2) and TRBJ1-2; 8 bases align to TRBD1. The specimen sequenced was peripheral blood. The sequence was collected from an older woman with acute or convalescent COVID-19. Here the CDR3 reads CASSTGTGYGYTF. The DNA of the CDR3 is TGTGCCAGCAGCACAGGGACAGGTTATGGCTACACCTTC.